The TCR beta chain described here comes from a study of spatial heterogeneity in lung cancer. Study-wide points: Blood carried ubiquitous expanded tumor TCRs more at resection than follow-up.

Only a few counts were recorded for this clonotype. Its antigen is unidentified. Germline loops: CDR1 MNHEY, CDR2 SVGEGT. Between the trimmed V and J ends, which lost 6 bases and 5 bases, there was a span of 19 bases. The CDR3 has 15 amino acids. Time point given: sample taken at primary tumor resection. The authors sequenced whole RNA from tumor, nontumor lung or frozen PBMC without sorting. TCRdb reprocessed the 5' RACE reads with MiXCR, giving one entry per CDR3 protein. The data show 15,000 to 20,000 distinct CDR3 sequences, around 21% seen once. The chain couples TRBV6-2 or TRBV6-3 to TRBJ1-1; D is possibly TRBD1 (5 bases). The TCR was taken from a female donor with early-stage non-small cell lung cancer. This specimen was PBMCs, taken at surgery. The CDR3, as DNA: TGTGCCAGCAGAGGAGGAGGCAGGGTGGGTACTGAAGCTTTCTTT. It translates to CASRGGGRVGTEAFF.